This T cell receptor beta chain was found in a study of early T cells in non-severe SARS-CoV-2 infection. Broader study findings: CD4 and private specificities were missed by VDJdb matching, which favored anti-spike CD8 responses.

Unique molecular identifiers were added to individual cDNA molecules. TCRdb fed the 5' RACE reads into MiXCR, producing one record per CDR3 protein. This sample yields tens of thousands of distinct CDR3 sequences, of which less than 30% are seen a single time; around 5% belongs to the top ten. This clonotype was detected ten times or more. Its matching antigen is unknown. The junction departs from germline at one end; a sequencing error may be responsible. The germline CDR1 and CDR2 sequences are SGHAT and FQNNGV. The CDR3 totals 16 residues. The sample was whole blood, taken at baseline. The chain joins TRBV11-2 to TRBJ2-3; 12 bases match TRBD2. The receptor comes from an adult who was a healthcare worker with PCR-confirmed SARS-CoV-2 infection or an uninfected control (not recorded which). CDR3 sequence (DNA): TGTGCCAGCACCTTAGGACTAGCGGGGAGCACAGATACGCAGTATTTT. The encoded protein is CASTLGLAGSTDTQYF.